Shown below are 16 T cell receptor beta chains from a single sample sequenced in a study of blood T cell repertoires in COVID-19. Clones were read by immunoSEQ multiplex PCR, and TCRdb kept only the in-frame ones, dropping some. Of some 210,000 clones in the sample, approximately 82% were seen once. Material: peripheral blood. The receptors shown here come from a woman in her forties with acute or convalescent COVID-19.

This clone was observed a few times. The chain has TRBV3-1 (or the pseudogene TRBV3-2) and TRBJ1-2; tentatively, D is TRBD1 (6 bases). Germline V CDR1 and CDR2: LGHDT, YNNKEL (reference sequence). V was shortened by 3 bases and J by 1 base, with 24 bases between the two germline ends. The CDR3 spans 19 residues. The CDR3 sequence is CASSHLGGTRGAINYGYTF. The CDR3 bases are TGTGCCAGCAGCCATCTTGGGGGTACCAGGGGCGCCATTAACTATGGCTACACCTTC.

The CDR3, as DNA: TGTGCCAGCAGTTCGGACACGTCGGAGACCCAGTACTTC. Encoded protein: CASSSDTSETQYF. The chain links TRBV6-5 to TRBJ2-5, with D possibly TRBD1 on 5 matching bases. This CDR3 is 13 amino acids long. V lost 4 bases to trimming and J lost 5 bases, with 11 bases between them. The germline V gene has CDR1 MNHEY and CDR2 SVGAGI.

The chain recombines TRBV28 with TRBJ1-3, with 7 bases identical to TRBD1. The ends lost 2 bases at V and 2 bases at J; junction bases unmatched: 15. The CDR3 spans 19 residues. The germline V gene has CDR1 MDHEN and CDR2 SYDVKM. The CDR3 reads CASSLEGITGVMAGNTIYF. The CDR3 region has the DNA TGTGCCAGCAGTTTAGAGGGGATAACAGGGGTTATGGCTGGAAACACCATATATTTT.

There are a few counts of this clone. The rearrangement uses TRBV6-4 and TRBJ2-2; 10 positions agree with TRBD2. Germline V CDR1 and CDR2: MRHNA, SNTAGT. CDR3 size: 14 residues. The trim removed 6 bases at V and 5 bases at J, leaving 3 bases unmatched. The CDR3 here is CASSQRGGTGELFF. The CDR3, as DNA: TGTGCCAGCAGCCAGCGGGGGGGAACCGGGGAGCTGTTTTTT.

The V gene is TRBV3-1 (or the pseudogene TRBV3-2), the J gene TRBJ1-6, with D perhaps TRBD1 (6 bases). The CDR3 consists of 15 residues. With 0 bases removed from V and 12 bases from J, the gap between germline ends came to 15 bases. Germline CDR1 LGHDT, CDR2 YNNKEL (reference sequence). This CDR3 reads CASSQDWQGSIPLHF. CDR3 in DNA: TGTGCCAGCAGCCAAGATTGGCAGGGGTCGATACCCCTCCACTTT.

J is TRBJ2-7 and V is TRBV19; the D is unclear. V dropped 0 bases and J dropped 3 bases, with 9 bases sitting between them. Per the germline V gene, CDR1 is LNHDA and CDR2 is SQIVND (reference sequence). This CDR3 is built from 14 residues. The CDR3 region is CASSIDHTDYEQYF. In DNA form, the CDR3 reads TGTGCCAGTAGTATAGATCATACAGACTACGAGCAGTACTTC.

The table lists this clone with a count of one. The rearrangement joins TRBV2 to TRBJ1-5; D is undetermined. The CDR3 spans 13 residues. V was cut by 6 bases and J by 0 bases, with 6 bases left in between. Germline V gene lookup returns CDR1 SNHLY and CDR2 FYNNEI. CDR3 DNA sequence: TGTGCCAGCAGCGCGAATAGCAATCAGCCCCAGCATTTT. It encodes CASSANSNQPQHF. Full variable domain (remainder filled in from reference TRBV2 and TRBJ1-5): EPEVTQTPSHQVTQMGQEVILRCVPISNHLYFYWYRQILGQKVEFLVSFYNNEISEKSEIFDDQFSVERPDGSNFTLKIRSTKLEDSAMYFCASSANSNQPQHFGDGTRLSIL.

The V call is TRBV11-2, the J call TRBJ1-1; D call uncertain. CDR3 length: 15 residues. The V gene's germline CDR1 is SGHAT and CDR2 FQNNGV. V was cut by 0 bases and J by 1 base, with 9 bases left in between. In DNA, the CDR3 is TGTGCCAGCAGCTTAGAGTGGCAGAAGAACACTGAAGCTTTCTTT. Protein: CASSLEWQKNTEAFF. Looking up the rest from reference TRBV11-2 and TRBJ1-1 gives the full variable domain: EAGVAQSPRYKIIEKRQSVAFWCNPISGHATLYWYQQILGQGPKLLIQFQNNGVVDDSQLPKDRFSAERLKGVDSTLKIQPAKLEDSAVYLCASSLEWQKNTEAFFGQGTRLTVV.

The genes are TRBV27 and TRBJ1-5, with D possibly being TRBD1 (5 bases). The CDR3 spans 12 residues. Germline V gives CDR1 MNHEY, CDR2 SMNVEV (reference sequence). Trimming cost V 4 bases and J 9 bases, with 10 bases left between them. The chain's CDR3 is CASSSGYGPQHF. CDR3 nucleotide sequence: TGTGCCAGCAGTTCAGGGTACGGGCCCCAGCATTTT.

For the CDR3, the DNA is TGCAGCGTTATAAAAAACATTCAGTACTTC. Amino acids: CSVIKNIQYF. The rearrangement joins TRBV29-1 to TRBJ2-4; unclear D gene. Germline V gene lookup returns CDR1 SQVTM and CDR2 ANQGSEA. This CDR3 is built from 10 residues. V was cut by 5 bases and J by 4 bases, with 3 bases left in between. Based on the CDR3 plus reference TRBV29-1 and TRBJ2-4, the full variable domain is SAVISQKPSRDICQRGTSLTIQCQVDSQVTMMFWYRQQPGQSLTLIATANQGSEATYESGFVIDKFPISRPNLTFSTLTVSNMSPEDSSIYLCSVIKNIQYFGAGTRLSVL.

The J gene is TRBJ2-7, the V gene TRBV9, with 10 bases aligning to TRBD1. Germline V gene data show CDR1 as SGDLS and CDR2 as YYNGEE. The CDR3 runs to 17 residues. J lost 4 bases, V lost 4 bases, and 14 bases had no gene match. The DNA for the CDR3 is TGTGCCAGCAGCAGGGGTAGTATGGGACAGGGGTTTTACGAGCAGTACTTC. Its translation: CASSRGSMGQGFYEQYF.

This clone was recorded only once. V gene TRBV5-6 combines with J gene TRBJ2-1, with TRBD1 matching 7 bases. CDR3 length: 16 residues. CDR1 is SGHDT, CDR2 YYEEEE, per germline. Losses at the gene ends were 3 bases for V and 0 bases for J; bases not matched to a gene: 6. The CDR3 DNA is TGTGCCAGCAGCTACGAGGGGGCAAGCTCCTACAATGAGCAGTTCTTC. Its translation: CASSYEGASSYNEQFF.

The chain is built from TRBV11-2 and TRBJ2-1; TRBD2 agrees at 7 bases. Germline CDR1 reads SGHAT; CDR2 reads FQNNGV. The CDR3 has 15 residues. Losses at the gene ends were 6 bases for V and 12 bases for J; bases not matched to a gene: 17. CDR3 in amino acids: CASRQPGGLYSGQFF. The CDR3 DNA follows: TGTGCCAGCAGACAACCGGGGGGTCTTTACAGCGGGCAGTTCTTC.

V is TRBV2 and J is TRBJ2-3; 13 nucleotides align to TRBD2. This CDR3 region has 17 residues. CDR1 and CDR2 from the germline V gene are SNHLY and FYNNEI. Unmatched junction bases numbered 6, after V lost 0 bases and J lost 6 bases. CDR3 coding DNA: TGTGCCAGCAGTGAAGCTATGGGACTAGCGGGGAGCGATACGCAGTATTTT. Translation gives CASSEAMGLAGSDTQYF.

This chain links TRBV2 with TRBJ2-3; possibly TRBD1 for D (6 bases). This CDR3 comprises 16 residues. CDR1 and CDR2 (germline): SNHLY, FYNNEI. V was pared by 6 bases and J by 1 base, with 17 bases between. The CDR3 DNA reads TGTGCCAGCAGGGGGGCCCGTCTGCGGGGCACAGATACGCAGTATTTT. This sequence encodes CASRGARLRGTDTQYF.

The J gene is TRBJ1-4, the V gene TRBV10-1; 10 bases are shared with TRBD1. This CDR3 contains 14 residues. V shed 6 bases, J shed 5 bases, and the junction held 3 bases outside the gene matches. Germline CDR1 reads WNHNN; CDR2 reads SYGVQD (reference sequence). CDR3 residues: CASSEDRGNEKLFF. CDR3 bases: TGCGCCAGCAGCGAGGACAGGGGGAATGAAAAACTGTTTTTT.